These 17 T cell receptor beta chains were sequenced from one sample in a study of T cells expressing NK-cell markers. TCRdb re-analyzed the 5' RACE reads; it lists each CDR3 protein once, without DNA. Here the sample table reports about 110,000 distinct CDR3 sequences. Sequencing used blood T cells: a sorted CD56 or NKG2C T cell subset, CD4+ or CD8+ T cells, or bulk PBMC T cells (not recorded which). The receptors originated from a woman aged 18-69 years in good health.

The genes are TRBV6-2 or TRBV6-3 and TRBJ2-1; TCRdb calls TRBD2, which cannot be checked without DNA. CDR1 is MNHEY, CDR2 SVGEGT, per germline. The length of the CDR3 is 15 residues. CDR3 sequence: CASSYNRDSGAEQFF.

The rearrangement joins TRBV7-2 to TRBJ2-1; TCRdb calls TRBD2, which cannot be checked without DNA. The CDR3 covers 17 residues. Germline loops: CDR1 SGHTA, CDR2 FQGNSA. The CDR3 sequence is CASSPLRQTSSYNEQFF. The variable domain in full, with the rest retrieved from reference TRBV7-2 and TRBJ2-1, is GAGVSQSPSNKVTEKGKDVELRCDPISGHTALYWYRQSLGQGLEFLIYFQGNSAPDKSGLPSDRFSAERTGGSVSTLTIQRTQQEDSAVYLCASSPLRQTSSYNEQFFGPGTRLTVL.

The genes are TRBV7-2 and TRBJ2-7; there is no DNA to check the TCRdb D call of TRBD1. Germline V lookup: CDR1 SGHTA, CDR2 FQGNSA. The length of the CDR3 is 16 residues. The CDR3 loop reads CASSFLDSSTPYEQYF. Full variable domain (remainder filled in from reference TRBV7-2 and TRBJ2-7): GAGVSQSPSNKVTEKGKDVELRCDPISGHTALYWYRQSLGQGLEFLIYFQGNSAPDKSGLPSDRFSAERTGGSVSTLTIQRTQQEDSAVYLCASSFLDSSTPYEQYFGPGTRLTVT.

The chain recombines TRBV6-2 or TRBV6-3 with TRBJ1-2. Germline loops: CDR1 MNHEY, CDR2 SVGEGT. The CDR3 has 13 amino acids. The CDR3 protein is CASSYMGGYGYTF.

The CDR3 reads CASSNRDRQDTQYF. The V call is TRBV19, the J call TRBJ2-3; TCRdb proposes TRBD1, but this gene call is untestable without DNA. This CDR3 has 14 amino acids. Germline CDR1 LNHDA, CDR2 SQIVND (reference sequence).

This sequence joins TRBV12-3 or TRBV12-4 and TRBJ1-6. The length of the CDR3 is 13 residues. CDR3 region: CASSFSIHSPLHF.

V and J are TRBV28 and TRBJ2-7; checking the TCRdb D call of TRBD1 is not possible without DNA. CDR1 is MDHEN, CDR2 SYDVKM, per germline. This CDR3 contains 18 residues. The CDR3 loop is CASSAPGQGTRSPYEQYF.

This chain joins TRBV20-1 and TRBJ1-4. This CDR3 comprises 14 residues. Germline V CDR1 and CDR2: DFQATT, SNEGSKA (reference sequence). The CDR3 spells CSARKRAGSEKLFF.

The CDR3 region is CASSLGGTGGDYGYTF. The genes are TRBV7-8 and TRBJ1-2; TCRdb lists TRBD1, though no DNA is available to test this call. CDR1 and CDR2 from the germline V gene are SGHVS and FQNEAQ. The CDR3 is 16 residues long.

The chain links TRBV20-1 to TRBJ2-1; as DNA is missing, the TRBD2 call by TCRdb cannot be tested. CDR3 length: 14 residues. Germline values: CDR1 DFQATT, CDR2 SNEGSKA (reference sequence). Here the CDR3 reads CSGVAASSYNEQFF.

V gene TRBV29-1 combines with J gene TRBJ2-7; without DNA, the TCRdb call of TRBD2 cannot be checked. Germline CDR1 reads SQVTM; CDR2 reads ANQGSEA. This CDR3 region has 13 residues. CDR3 in amino acids: CSVALAGEGEQYF.

The V and J genes are TRBV25-1 and TRBJ1-6; TCRdb designates TRBD1, a call that cannot be tested without DNA. This CDR3 has 13 amino acids. Germline V gives CDR1 MGHDK, CDR2 SYGVNS. The CDR3 sequence: CASRDRDNSPLHF.

The chain combines TRBV7-2 with TRBJ2-7; TCRdb outputs TRBD2, but without DNA this stays unchecked. Germline lookup yields CDR1 SGHTA and CDR2 FQGNSA. The CDR3 runs to 15 residues. CDR3: CASSVGGYLTYEQYF.

The J gene is TRBJ1-2, the V gene TRBV5-5. Germline V gene data show CDR1 as SGHKS and CDR2 as YYEKEE (reference sequence). The CDR3 extends over 13 amino acids. The CDR3 loop reads CASSFYANYGYTF.

The chain links TRBV20-1 to TRBJ2-7; TCRdb selects TRBD1, and the lack of DNA leaves this call unchecked. This CDR3 region has 13 residues. Germline V gene data show CDR1 as DFQATT and CDR2 as SNEGSKA (reference sequence). CDR3: CSAYGMSSYEQYF.

The rearrangement uses TRBV12-5 and TRBJ2-1. The CDR3 runs 15 residues. In germline, CDR1 is LGHNT, CDR2 FRNRAP. The CDR3 protein is CASGVTGDPYNEQFF. Using reference TRBV12-5 and TRBJ2-1 for the parts outside the CDR3, the full variable domain is DARVTQTPRHKVTEMGQEVTMRCQPILGHNTVFWYRQTMMQGLELLAYFRNRAPLDDSGMPKDRFSAEMPDATLATLKIQPSEPRDSAVYFCASGVTGDPYNEQFFGPGTRLTVL.

The chain links TRBV7-9 to TRBJ2-7. Germline assignment: CDR1 SEHNR and CDR2 FQNEAQ (reference sequence). The CDR3 runs to 14 residues. The CDR3 loop is CASSPGPVSYEQYF.